This T cell receptor beta chain comes out of a study of T cell clonotyping in hematopoietic cell transplantation. Whole-study context: Recipients' pretransplant samples followed cytoreduction. General study points: After transplant, recipient diversity fell while pathologically expanded clonotypes grew through day 180.

About this clone: The target antigen is unknown.

Time point meaning: recipient sample about 28 days before transplant, after cytoreduction. Clones were sequenced by immunoSEQ multiplex PCR, and TCRdb holds only the in-frame ones, with some missing. The table has tens of thousands of clones, 85% seen once; the top ten hold approximately 3%. The source material was peripheral blood mononuclear cells, sampled before stem cell transplant. This sequence was found in a man aged 55 to 70 with acute myeloid leukemia. Some clones in this sample may be carry-over from other donors' samples.

CDR3: CASSTTRGTNTEAFF. CDR3 nucleotide sequence: TGTGCCAGTAGTACTACCAGGGGAACAAACACTGAAGCTTTCTTT. The V and J genes are TRBV19 and TRBJ1-1; D is perhaps TRBD1 (6 bases). This CDR3 spans 15 amino acids. Looked up from germline, CDR1 is LNHDA and CDR2 is SQIVND (reference sequence). V lost 4 bases, J lost 2 bases, and 14 bases lay in between.